The 5 T cell receptor beta chains in this list originate from one sample, sequenced in a study of blood T cell repertoires in COVID-19. The repertoire was sequenced with immunoSEQ multiplex PCR; TCRdb's copy has only in-frame clones and lacks some. There are 70,000 to 100,000 clones in the sample; almost 85% occur only once, and around 7% lies in the top ten. The sample taken for sequencing was peripheral blood. All receptors come from a man aged 50 or older with active or convalescent COVID-19.

The rearrangement uses TRBV6-1 and TRBJ2-7, with a weak D call TRBD2 (6 bases). Germline V CDR1 and CDR2: MNHNS, SASEGT. This CDR3 region has 15 residues. V gave up 1 base and J gave up 2 bases, with 12 bases separating them. The CDR3 DNA sequence: TGTGCCAGCAGTGAAGTTGGAGGGACGGCCTACGAGCAGTACTTC. Translation: CASSEVGGTAYEQYF.

The chain couples TRBV7-8 to TRBJ2-7, with TRBD1 as a possible D gene (6 bases). This CDR3 is 15 amino acids long. V was shortened by 1 base and J by 3 bases, with 13 bases between the two germline ends. The V gene's germline CDR1 is SGHVS and CDR2 FQNEAQ. DNA for the CDR3: TGTGCCAGCAGCTTAGTGGCAGGGGCGGGCTACGAGCAGTACTTC. Translated, it gives CASSLVAGAGYEQYF.

The count of this clone is one. The V gene is TRBV7-9, the J gene TRBJ2-3, with TRBD2 identical over 13 bases. The CDR3 has 16 residues. The J segment lost 1 base and the V segment lost 5 bases, leaving 3 bases of the junction unmatched. Germline loops: CDR1 SEHNR, CDR2 FQNEAQ (reference sequence). CDR3 DNA sequence: TGTGCCAGCAGCAGAGGACTAGCGGGGGGCACAGATACGCAGTATTTT. This encodes CASSRGLAGGTDTQYF.

The chain couples TRBV10-3 to TRBJ2-1; D may be TRBD1 (6 bases). The CDR3 has 12 amino acids. CDR1 is ENHRY and CDR2 is SYGVKD in the germline V gene. V dropped 10 bases and J dropped 6 bases, with 13 bases sitting between them. CDR3 region: CATSGQSNEQFF. The CDR3 coding sequence is TGTGCCACCTCCGGACAGTCCAATGAGCAGTTCTTC.

The chain combines TRBV15 with TRBJ1-2, with 7 bases lining up with TRBD1. CDR1 is LNHNV and CDR2 is YYDKDF in the germline V gene (reference sequence). The ends lost 4 bases at V and 6 bases at J; junction bases unmatched: 5. The CDR3 extends over 13 amino acids. CDR3 nucleotide sequence: TGTGCCACCAGCACGCGTCAGGGGGATGGCTACACCTTC. It is translated as CATSTRQGDGYTF.